The 19 T cell receptor beta chains presented below share a single source sample, sequenced in a study of shared clonotypes between healthy human individuals. The data were produced by immunoSEQ multiplex PCR, yet TCRdb's version contains in-frame clones alone and is incomplete. The data contain hundreds of thousands of clones, less than 80% of them seen just once; the ten biggest clones take up roughly 1.9%. Sequencing was done on a sample of memory CD4+ T cells sorted from blood. The subset was: CD45RA-negative fraction. The origin of the receptors is a woman aged 25 to 39 in good health.

This clone occurred a few times. This chain uses TRBV2 with TRBJ2-5, with a weak D call TRBD2 (7 bases). The CDR3 covers 16 residues. CDR1 SNHLY and CDR2 FYNNEI come from the germline V gene. V lost 6 bases to trimming and J lost 5 bases, with 22 bases between them. The CDR3 here is CASRLTRGGGGETQYF. DNA for the CDR3: TGTGCCAGCAGGCTTACAAGGGGGGGCGGCGGGGAGACCCAGTACTTC.

The gene calls are TRBV7-8 and TRBJ2-2; no clear D gene. This CDR3 has 12 residues. Germline V gene sequence: CDR1 SGHVS, CDR2 FQNEAQ. The V gene lost 2 bases and the J gene lost 7 bases, with 5 bases spanning the gap. The CDR3 DNA reads as TGTGCCAGCAGCTTATCGGACGGGGAGCTGTTTTTT. Translated: CASSLSDGELFF.

This chain joins TRBV28 and TRBJ2-7, with a possible D match to TRBD1 (5 bases). This CDR3 is 13 amino acids long. V dropped 5 bases and J dropped 2 bases, with 10 bases sitting between them. Germline-derived CDR1 and CDR2 are MDHEN and SYDVKM. CDR3 in amino acids: CASSVQVPYEQYF. In DNA form, the CDR3 reads TGTGCCAGCAGTGTACAGGTACCCTACGAGCAGTACTTC.

The V and J genes are TRBV7-2 and TRBJ2-7; D is ambiguous. V lost 1 base and J 8 bases, leaving 9 bases between the germline ends. Germline V CDR1 and CDR2: SGHTA, FQGNSA. The CDR3 totals 12 residues. This CDR3 is CASSLVRSKQYF. The CDR3 nucleotides read TGTGCCAGCAGCTTAGTACGAAGCAAGCAGTACTTC.

This chain joins TRBV28 and TRBJ1-1, with D possibly being TRBD1 (5 bases). Per germline, CDR1 MDHEN and CDR2 SYDVKM. V lost 3 bases and J 1 base, leaving 12 bases between the germline ends. The CDR3 has 15 amino acids. CDR3 in amino acids: CASSFGGTANTEAFF. The CDR3 DNA sequence: TGTGCCAGCAGTTTCGGCGGGACCGCGAACACTGAAGCTTTCTTT. The full variable domain, completed using reference TRBV28 and TRBJ1-1, is DVKVTQSSRYLVKRTGEKVFLECVQDMDHENMFWYRQDPGLGLRLIYFSYDVKMKEKGDIPEGYSVSREKKERFSLILESASTNQTSMYLCASSFGGTANTEAFFGQGTRLTVV.

The CDR3 here is CASSLASRGSQYF. The CDR3 nucleotides are TGTGCCAGCAGCTTGGCCTCCAGGGGTTCCCAGTACTTC. This sequence joins TRBV5-4 and TRBJ2-5; a weak D match, TRBD1 (6 bases). V was trimmed by 0 bases and J by 9 bases, leaving 12 bases between them. CDR1 and CDR2 from the germline V gene are SGHNT and YYREEE (reference sequence). The CDR3 is 13 residues long.

This chain links TRBV29-1 with TRBJ1-3; the D is unclear. V dropped 7 bases and J dropped 0 bases, with 10 bases sitting between them. CDR3 length: 13 amino acids. The germline V gene encodes CDR1 SQVTM and CDR2 ANQGSEA. DNA of the CDR3: TGCAGCGCGGAGGGAGTCTCTGGAAACACCATATATTTT. It codes for CSAEGVSGNTIYF.

CDR3 nucleotides: TGTGCCAGTCAATCCGGACGGGGGAGCTCCTACGAGCAGTACTTC. Its translation: CASQSGRGSSYEQYF. This chain uses TRBV19 with TRBJ2-7; D might be TRBD2 (6 bases). This CDR3 has 15 residues. CDR1 LNHDA and CDR2 SQIVND come from the germline V gene (reference sequence). V was shortened by 8 bases and J by 0 bases, with 17 bases between the two germline ends.

The rearrangement links TRBV10-1 to TRBJ1-5; a possible D gene is TRBD1 (5 bases). This CDR3 spans 13 amino acids. CDR1 and CDR2 from the germline V gene are WNHNN and SYGVQD (reference sequence). The germline V and J ends were trimmed by 4 bases and 5 bases, with 9 bases remaining between them. This CDR3 is CASSVGEDQPQHF. CDR3 bases: TGCGCCAGCAGTGTGGGGGAGGATCAGCCCCAGCATTTT.

There are a few counts of this clone. At the DNA level, this CDR3 is encoded by other sequences in the same sample as well. J is TRBJ1-5 and V is TRBV19; D not resolved. Germline V CDR1 and CDR2: LNHDA, SQIVND (reference sequence). The CDR3 is 13 amino acids. Trimming removed 1 base from V and 7 bases from J, with 8 bases in between. In DNA, the CDR3 is TGTGCCAGTAGTATAGGCGGGTACCAGCCCCAGCATTTT. It specifies CASSIGGYQPQHF. The variable domain in full, completed from reference TRBV19 and TRBJ1-5, reads DGGITQSPKYLFRKEGQNVTLSCEQNLNHDAMYWYRQDPGQGLRLIYYSQIVNDFQKGDIAEGYSVSREKKESFPLTVTSAQKNPTAFYLCASSIGGYQPQHFGDGTRLSIL.

The rearrangement joins TRBV27 to TRBJ2-7, with D tentatively TRBD2 (6 bases). V dropped 0 bases and J dropped 5 bases, with 8 bases sitting between them. Germline V gene lookup returns CDR1 MNHEY and CDR2 SMNVEV (reference sequence). This CDR3 spans 13 amino acids. The CDR3 loop is CASSLSGGHEQYF. CDR3 sequence (DNA): TGTGCCAGCAGTTTATCGGGGGGACACGAGCAGTACTTC.

The gene calls are TRBV4-1 and TRBJ2-2, with unresolved D. V dropped 1 base and J dropped 5 bases, with 14 bases sitting between them. Germline CDR1 is MGHRA and CDR2 is YSYEKL. The CDR3 has 16 amino acids. The CDR3, as DNA: TGCGCCAGCAGCCAAGTCTTCGTGGCCAATACCGGGGAGCTGTTTTTT. It translates to CASSQVFVANTGELFF.

This clone was seen just once. The V and J genes are TRBV5-4 and TRBJ2-7, with TRBD1 matching over 12 bases. CDR1 and CDR2 from the germline V gene are SGHNT and YYREEE (reference sequence). CDR3 size: 14 residues. After removal of 3 bases from V and 6 bases from J, the junction contained 4 bases not matched to a gene. The chain's CDR3 is CASSSGQGAPEQYF. The CDR3 nucleotides read TGTGCCAGCAGCTCGGGACAGGGGGCGCCCGAGCAGTACTTC.

This clone was recorded at least ten times. This chain connects TRBV28 to TRBJ2-7; TRBD1 might be the D (5 bases). Trimming removed 6 bases at V and 5 bases at J, with 14 bases between. The CDR3 has 13 residues. Germline CDR1 MDHEN, CDR2 SYDVKM. The CDR3 DNA reads TGTGCCAGCAGAGTTCCTAAGGGGAACGAGCAGTACTTC. Encoded protein: CASRVPKGNEQYF.

About this clone itself: Other DNA variants within this sample encode the same CDR3. The genes are TRBV28 and TRBJ1-2, with TRBD1 matching over 9 bases. V lost 6 bases and J lost 3; bases outside the gene matches: 5. The germline CDR1 and CDR2 sequences are MDHEN and SYDVKM. CDR3 length: 14 residues. The CDR3 nucleotides are TGTGCCAGCAGGGAAACAGGGGGCGACTATGGCTACACCTTC. As protein: CASRETGGDYGYTF.

The CDR3 DNA reads TGTGCCAGCAGCCCTACGACAGGGAACACTGAAGCTTTCTTT. Its protein is CASSPTTGNTEAFF. V usage is TRBV7-2 and J usage is TRBJ1-1; perhaps TRBD1 as D (6 bases). The CDR3 consists of 14 residues. Germline V lookup: CDR1 SGHTA, CDR2 FQGNSA. V shed 5 bases and J shed 1 base, with 11 bases lying between them.

This sequence joins TRBV4-2 and TRBJ2-1; maybe TRBD2 (6 bases). This CDR3 spans 16 amino acids. Trimming took off 4 bases at V and 5 bases at J, with 18 bases between the two ends. Germline V gene sequence: CDR1 LGHNA, CDR2 YNFKEQ. The CDR3 spells CASSRVVGTGNNEQFF. Written as DNA, the CDR3 is TGTGCCAGCAGCCGCGTTGTCGGGACTGGTAACAATGAGCAGTTCTTC.

This clone appeared a single time. The chain uses TRBV18 and TRBJ1-1; 8 bases agree with TRBD1. V dropped 2 bases and J dropped 5; count of bases not matched to a gene: 7. Germline V lookup: CDR1 KGHSH, CDR2 LQKENI. This CDR3 has 15 amino acids. CDR3 region: CASSPGSGGGTEAFF. The CDR3 nucleotides read TGTGCCAGCTCACCAGGTTCAGGGGGCGGTACTGAAGCTTTCTTT. The variable domain in full, completed from reference TRBV18 and TRBJ1-1, reads NAGVMQNPRHLVRRRGQEARLRCSPMKGHSHVYWYRQLPEEGLKFMVYLQKENIIDESGMPKERFSAEFPKEGPSILRIQQVVRGDSAAYFCASSPGSGGGTEAFFGQGTRLTVV.

The chain combines TRBV5-1 with TRBJ2-1; 9 nucleotides agree with TRBD1. Germline CDR1 reads SGHRS; CDR2 reads YFSETQ. This CDR3 spans 14 amino acids. V dropped 1 base and J dropped 6; count of bases not matched to a gene: 2. The CDR3, as DNA: TGCGCCAGCAGCTTGTTACAGGGGGCCAATGAGCAGTTCTTC. Translating gives CASSLLQGANEQFF.